This TCR beta chain comes out of a study of blood T cell repertoires in COVID-19. Study details: Whether acute or convalescent, the COVID-19 samples came from the United States, Italy and Spain. Sources were T cells, B-cell-depleted T cells, or PBMCs; the material itself was cDNA or gDNA.

Trimming pared 3 bases from V and 5 bases from J, leaving 11 bases between. Germline V gives CDR1 LNHDA, CDR2 SQIVND (reference sequence). This CDR3 contains 14 residues. Under the authors' procedure: Amplification of reference gene primers provided the estimated nucleated cell counts. Profiled with immunoSEQ multiplex PCR; TCRdb holds only in-frame clones, not every one. V, J and clone size derive from that table, while D and trimming were established from the DNA sequence. The sample consists of 150,000 to 200,000 clones, approximately 90% of them appearing once. Sequencing was done on a sample of peripheral blood. The J gene is TRBJ1-5, the V gene TRBV19; D is perhaps TRBD1 (5 bases). This sequence originates from a human donor in a cohort sampled during active COVID-19. The CDR3 coding sequence is TGTGCCAGTAGTATTTGGCAGGGTGATCAGCCCCAGCATTTT. This sequence encodes CASSIWQGDQPQHF.